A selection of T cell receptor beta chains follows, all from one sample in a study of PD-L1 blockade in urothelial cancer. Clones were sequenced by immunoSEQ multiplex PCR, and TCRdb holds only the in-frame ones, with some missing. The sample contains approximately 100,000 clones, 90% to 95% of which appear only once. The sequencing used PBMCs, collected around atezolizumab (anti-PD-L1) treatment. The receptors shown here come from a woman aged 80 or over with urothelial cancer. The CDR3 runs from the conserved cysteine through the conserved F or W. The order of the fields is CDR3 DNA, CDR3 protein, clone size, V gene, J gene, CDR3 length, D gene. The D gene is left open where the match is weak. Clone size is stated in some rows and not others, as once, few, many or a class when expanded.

CDR3nt: TGTGCCAGCAGTTTATCCATGGGCCCCCTCTATGGCTACACCTTC
CDR3aa: CASSLSMGPLYGYTF
abundance: -
v_gene: TRBV27
j_gene: TRBJ1-2
len: 15
d_gene: -

CDR3nt: TGTGCCAGCAGTGATACAAGGGGAGGGGGGGAGCTGTTTTTT
CDR3aa: CASSDTRGGGELFF
abundance: -
v_gene: TRBV2
j_gene: TRBJ2-2
len: 14
d_gene: TRBD2

CDR3nt: TGTGCCTGGAGTCCCGACAGCCGGACCTTATATGGCTACACCTTC
CDR3aa: CAWSPDSRTLYGYTF
abundance: -
v_gene: TRBV30
j_gene: TRBJ1-2
len: 15
d_gene: -

CDR3nt: TGTGCCACCCGGGGGACCGGGGGATCCTACGAGCAGTACTTC
CDR3aa: CATRGTGGSYEQYF
abundance: -
v_gene: TRBV28
j_gene: TRBJ2-7
len: 14
d_gene: -

CDR3nt: TGTGCCAGCACCCTGCTAGCGGGAGGGAAAGAGCAGTACTTC
CDR3aa: CASTLLAGGKEQYF
abundance: few
v_gene: TRBV6-6
j_gene: TRBJ2-7
len: 14
d_gene: TRBD2

CDR3nt: TGTGCCAGCGCGGTCGGGGGACGGGCAGACTATGGCTACACCTTC
CDR3aa: CASAVGGRADYGYTF
abundance: -
v_gene: TRBV28
j_gene: TRBJ1-2
len: 15
d_gene: -

CDR3nt: TGTGCCAGCAGAAAAGGGGCGAACACTGAAGCTTTCTTT
CDR3aa: CASRKGANTEAFF
abundance: once
v_gene: TRBV27
j_gene: TRBJ1-1
len: 13
d_gene: -

CDR3nt: TGTGCCACCAGCAGCCCGGGTAGGAACACTGAAGCTTTCTTT
CDR3aa: CATSSPGRNTEAFF
abundance: -
v_gene: TRBV15
j_gene: TRBJ1-1
len: 14
d_gene: -

CDR3nt: TGTGCCAGCACATACGGGACAGGGATCACAGATACGCAGTATTTT
CDR3aa: CASTYGTGITDTQYF
abundance: -
v_gene: TRBV2
j_gene: TRBJ2-3
len: 15
d_gene: TRBD1

CDR3nt: TGTGCCAGCAGTCGGCTAGCGGGAGGAAACACCGGGGAGCTGTTTTTT
CDR3aa: CASSRLAGGNTGELFF
abundance: -
v_gene: TRBV2
j_gene: TRBJ2-2
len: 16
d_gene: TRBD2